A single sample is the source of the 5 T cell receptor beta chains below, sequenced in a study of Ad26.COV2.S vaccination and SARS-CoV-2 variants. Treatment specified: over 15 received Ad26.COV2.S at low or high dose, single or two shots; roughly five received placebo; per-sample allocation not given. Sampling occurred on day 63 after the first vaccine or placebo injection. The repertoire was sequenced with immunoSEQ multiplex PCR; TCRdb's copy has only in-frame clones and lacks some. The data hold approximately 350,000 clones, with 80% to 90% observed a single time. The material sequenced was peripheral blood, taken in a trial of Ad26.COV2.S vaccine versus placebo. The receptors derive from a person between 18 and 65 years old who received the Ad26.COV2.S COVID-19 vaccine or a placebo.

This chain links TRBV29-1 with TRBJ2-7; 7 bases are shared with TRBD1. The junction had 4 bases not matched to a gene; V was cut back by 7 bases and J by 1 base. CDR3 length: 12 amino acids. Germline V gene data show CDR1 as SQVTM and CDR2 as ANQGSEA. The CDR3 DNA reads as TGCAGCGCGACGACAGGGTCCTACGAGCAGTACTTC. Translating it yields CSATTGSYEQYF.

This sequence joins TRBV20-1 and TRBJ1-5; TRBD1 might be the D (6 bases). Per the germline V gene, CDR1 is DFQATT and CDR2 is SNEGSKA (reference sequence). Trimming removed 3 bases from V and 7 bases from J, with 28 bases in between. The CDR3 sequence is 18 residues long. CDR3 sequence reads: CSASGRGGPGGRGQPQHF. The CDR3 DNA is TGCAGTGCTAGTGGCAGGGGCGGTCCGGGGGGCCGGGGGCAGCCCCAGCATTTT.

This chain links TRBV19 with TRBJ1-2, with 9 positions matching TRBD1. Germline V gives CDR1 LNHDA, CDR2 SQIVND (reference sequence). V dropped 7 bases and J dropped 8; count of bases not matched to a gene: 17. This CDR3 has 16 residues. The chain's CDR3 is CASTAGPGQGIGGYTF. The CDR3 DNA reads TGTGCCAGTACCGCCGGTCCCGGACAGGGGATAGGCGGCTACACCTTC.

In its sample, this clone was seen once. This rearrangement joins TRBV19 to TRBJ1-6, with D hard to call. Germline CDR1 is LNHDA and CDR2 is SQIVND (reference sequence). V dropped 6 bases and J dropped 6 bases, with 9 bases sitting between them. The CDR3 sequence is 13 residues long. Written as DNA, the CDR3 is TGTGCCAGTAGATGGACGGCTAATTCACCCCTCCACTTT. It translates to CASRWTANSPLHF.

The chain joins TRBV4-1 to TRBJ2-3; D is unresolved. Germline lookup yields CDR1 MGHRA and CDR2 YSYEKL. V was pared by 1 base and J by 3 bases, with 17 bases between. There are 17 residues in the CDR3. CDR3 amino acids: CASSQVDSGAATDTQYF. The DNA for the CDR3 is TGCGCCAGCAGCCAAGTCGACTCTGGCGCTGCTACAGATACGCAGTATTTT.